This T cell receptor (beta chain) was found in a study of hypomethylating agent response in myelodysplastic syndrome. Using immunoSEQ multiplex PCR, the repertoire was profiled, and TCRdb retains in-frame clones only, with some absent. The top ten clones hold approximately 15% of a sample with around 5,100 clones, 80% to 85% of them seen once. V gave up 4 bases and J gave up 1 base, with 10 bases separating them. CDR3 length equals 15 residues. Germline CDR1 is LNHNV and CDR2 is YYDKDF (reference sequence). This clone was observed a single time. The source is a human donor with myelodysplastic syndrome. The chain uses TRBV15 and TRBJ2-2; weak D call: TRBD1 (6 bases). Sequenced here: bone marrow, sampled before or after starting hypomethylating agent treatment for myelodysplastic syndrome (not recorded which). The CDR3: CATSIKTGNTGELFF. CDR3 nucleotide sequence: TGTGCCACCAGCATAAAGACAGGGAACACCGGGGAGCTGTTTTTT.